The sequence of this T cell receptor beta chain was determined in a study of cytomegalovirus exposure and HLA in healthy donors. Study-level information: Prior work identified roughly 120 million unique TCR beta sequences in approximately 200 million T cells. Whole-study findings and limits: The study dropped some indistinguishable V segments, TRBV6-2 and TRBV6-3 among them. Specificity for CMV antigens was confirmed in vitro for a few of the CMV-associated chains.

V gave up 4 bases and J gave up 8 bases; unmatched junction bases: 4. There are 14 residues in the CDR3. The germline V gene encodes CDR1 MRHNA and CDR2 SNTAGT. PCR primers comprised 60 Vbeta and 13 Jbeta primers. Clones were sequenced by immunoSEQ multiplex PCR, and TCRdb holds only the in-frame ones, with some missing. The sample lists 150,000 to 200,000 clones, approximately 81% occurring once. Concerning this clone: What it binds is unknown.

V is TRBV6-4 and J is TRBJ2-1; 11 bases match TRBD1. The clonotype was recovered from a boy younger than 18 in good health and CMV-seronegative. Sequencing input: PBMCs. In nucleotides, the CDR3 is TGTGCCAGCAGTGCCGGGACAGGGGGGTATGAGCAGTTCTTC. Translation: CASSAGTGGYEQFF.